The clone carrying this T cell receptor beta chain was counted many times. These data originate in a study of T cells in Graves' hyperthyroidism and ophthalmopathy. Germline loops: CDR1 SGHVS, CDR2 FQNEAQ. This CDR3 is built from 17 residues. V lost 1 base and J lost 7, with 20 bases in between. Authors of the study amplified TCR beta CDR3 regions from RNA transcripts. The HTBI primer set served for first-round RT-PCR of the TCR CDR3. MiXCR, applied by TCRdb to the multiplex PCR reads, yields one record per CDR3 protein. The profile shows some 350,000 distinct CDR3 sequences, approximately 19% of them singletons.

This clonotype was obtained from a woman aged 18 to 35 with Graves' hyperthyroidism. What was sequenced was blood. This rearrangement joins TRBV7-8 to TRBJ1-5, with D perhaps TRBD1 (5 bases). CDR3 sequence reads: CASSLGLRQGEDQPQHF. The DNA for the CDR3 is TGTGCCAGCAGCTTAGGGTTACGCCAGGGCGAGGACCAGCCCCAGCATTTT.